The rows below give T cell receptor beta chains drawn from one sample of a study of blood T cells in healthy people across ages. TCRdb recomputed calls from the 5' RACE reads with MiXCR, one row per CDR3 protein. The data show roughly 2 million distinct CDR3 sequences, about 50% seen once. Sample: blood. These receptors originate from a woman in her forties in good health. Each CDR3 is given with its conserved first and last residue. D genes are given only for firm matches. Size is stated for part of the rows, as once, few or many counts, or as a class when the clone is expanded.

TRBV27	NA	TRBJ2-5	TRBD1	CASRYSGGRETQYF	TGTGCCAGCCGATACTCAGGGGGCCGGGAGACCCAGTACTTC
TRBV10-3	NA	TRBJ2-4	NA	CAISAGLTKNIQYF	TGTGCCATCAGTGCTGGCTTAACCAAAAACATTCAGTACTTC
TRBV10-3	NA	TRBJ2-1	TRBD1	CGIREGQGYNEQFF	TGTGGCATCAGGGAAGGACAGGGTTACAATGAGCAGTTCTTC
TRBV20-1	NA	TRBJ2-7	NA	CSADWNSGEQYF	TGCAGTGCCGACTGGAACTCGGGCGAGCAGTACTTC
TRBV7-2	NA	TRBJ2-3	NA	CASRRPRDGMGTDTQYF	TGTGCCAGCAGAAGACCCAGGGACGGGATGGGCACAGATACGCAGTATTTT
TRBV7-2	few	TRBJ2-5	TRBD1	CASSSWTGPLQETQYF	TGTGCCAGCAGCTCCTGGACAGGGCCACTTCAAGAGACCCAGTACTTC
TRBV19	NA	TRBJ2-7	NA	CVTAEGLGREQYF	TGTGTCACCGCGGAGGGTCTAGGACGTGAGCAGTACTTC
TRBV12-3/TRBV12-4	few	TRBJ1-2	NA	CASSLQGLRYGYTF	TGTGCCAGCAGTTTACAGGGATTACGCTATGGCTACACCTTC
TRBV9	NA	TRBJ2-1	NA	CASSVEEGYLGNEQFF	TGTGCCAGCAGCGTAGAGGAGGGGTATTTAGGCAATGAGCAGTTCTTC
TRBV5-1	once	TRBJ2-1	TRBD1	CASRTGGGHVEQFF	TGCGCCAGCAGGACAGGGGGCGGACATGTTGAGCAGTTCTTC
TRBV7-9	NA	TRBJ1-2	NA	CASGLDPAPDGYTF	TGTGCCAGCGGCTTAGACCCAGCCCCAGATGGCTACACCTTC
TRBV29-1	NA	TRBJ2-5	NA	CSVEDFGFPETQYF	TGCAGCGTTGAAGATTTTGGGTTTCCAGAGACCCAGTACTTC
TRBV6-5	once	TRBJ1-6	NA	CASTDGGWGSPLHF	TGTGCCAGCACGGACGGTGGTTGGGGTTCACCCCTCCACTTT
TRBV24-1	NA	TRBJ1-2	TRBD1	CATSDSGQGEDYTF	TGTGCCACCAGTGATTCGGGACAGGGTGAAGACTACACCTTC
TRBV28	NA	TRBJ1-2	NA	CASSLLQANYGYTF	TGTGCCAGCAGTTTACTACAGGCCAACTATGGCTACACCTTC
TRBV20-1	NA	TRBJ2-4	TRBD1	CSAPQGAGGIQYF	TGCAGTGCTCCCCAGGGGGCAGGTGGGATTCAGTACTTC
TRBV15	NA	TRBJ2-7	TRBD2	CATSKGPGSAGSSYEQYF	TGTGCCACCAGCAAGGGTCCAGGATCAGCGGGGAGCTCCTACGAGCAGTACTTC
TRBV4-1	NA	TRBJ1-5	NA	CASSQALDQPQHF	TGCGCCAGCAGCCAAGCCCTCGATCAGCCCCAGCATTTT
TRBV7-9	few	TRBJ2-5	TRBD2	CASSLTGGDLPSDQYF	TGTGCCAGCAGCTTAACCGGGGGGGACCTCCCCAGCGACCAGTACTTC
TRBV4-2	NA	TRBJ2-3	NA	CASSQAHNMADTQYF	TGTGCCAGCAGCCAGGCTCATAACATGGCAGATACGCAGTATTTT
TRBV12-5	few	TRBJ2-5	NA	CASSPDPLAETQYF	TGTGCTAGTTCCCCCGACCCGTTGGCGGAGACCCAGTACTTC
TRBV6-6	NA	TRBJ2-5	TRBD2	CASRLLAGASSETQYF	TGTGCCAGCAGGTTACTAGCGGGGGCCTCGTCGGAGACCCAGTACTTC
TRBV11-2	NA	TRBJ2-6	TRBD1	CASSLAETGFWANVLTF	TGTGCCAGCAGCTTAGCAGAGACAGGGTTCTGGGCCAACGTCCTGACTTTC
TRBV5-6	NA	TRBJ2-7	NA	CASSFLGVYEQYF	TGTGCCAGCAGCTTTTTAGGAGTGTACGAGCAGTACTTC
TRBV28	NA	TRBJ2-4	NA	CASSLRGGGRNIQYF	TGTGCCAGCAGTCTAAGGGGAGGGGGTAGAAACATTCAGTACTTC
TRBV6-5	NA	TRBJ2-7	NA	CATRATTYYEQYF	TGCGCCACCCGGGCCACCACATACTACGAGCAGTACTTC
TRBV4-2	few	TRBJ1-2	NA	CASSQDLWTEKPYGYTF	TGTGCCAGCAGCCAAGATTTATGGACAGAGAAACCCTATGGCTACACCTTC
TRBV15	few	TRBJ1-4	NA	CATRSGGTGEKLFF	TGTGCCACCAGATCCGGGGGCACGGGGGAAAAACTGTTTTTT
TRBV7-2	few	TRBJ2-3	TRBD1	CASSPDRGRGDTQYF	TGTGCCAGCAGCCCCGACAGGGGGAGGGGAGATACGCAGTATTTT
TRBV24-1	NA	TRBJ2-3	NA	CATSLTGASDTQYF	TGTGCCACCAGTTTAACTGGGGCATCCGATACGCAGTATTTT
TRBV6-6	NA	TRBJ1-2	NA	CASIPRGPYGYTF	TGTGCCAGCATCCCCCGGGGCCCCTATGGCTACACCTTC